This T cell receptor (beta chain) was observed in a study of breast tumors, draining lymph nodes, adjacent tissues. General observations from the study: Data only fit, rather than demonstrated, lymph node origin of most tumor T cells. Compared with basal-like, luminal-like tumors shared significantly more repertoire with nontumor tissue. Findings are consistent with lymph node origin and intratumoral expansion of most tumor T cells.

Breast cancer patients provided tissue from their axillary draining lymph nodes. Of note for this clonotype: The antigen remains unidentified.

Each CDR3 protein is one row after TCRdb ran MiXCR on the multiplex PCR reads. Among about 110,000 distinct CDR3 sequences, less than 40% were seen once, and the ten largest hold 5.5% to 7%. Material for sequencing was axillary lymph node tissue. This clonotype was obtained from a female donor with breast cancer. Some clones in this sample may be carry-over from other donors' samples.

The CDR3 loop reads CATSDTSGEETQYF. DNA for the CDR3: TGTGCCACCAGTGACACTAGCGGGGAAGAGACCCAGTACTTC. This sequence joins TRBV24-1 and TRBJ2-5, with TRBD2 matching over 10 bases. With 4 bases clipped from V and 3 bases from J, the junction kept 1 base outside the gene matches. The V gene's germline CDR1 is KGHDR and CDR2 SFDVKD. The CDR3 extends over 14 amino acids.